The present T cell receptor (beta chain) was sequenced within a study of blood T cell repertoires in COVID-19. CDR3 size: 15 residues. Germline CDR1 and CDR2: ENHRY and SYGVKD. V trimming: 2 bases; J trimming: 6 bases; junction bases outside the gene matches: 6. Sequenced by immunoSEQ multiplex PCR; TCRdb stores in-frame clones only, minus some. The table records 180,000 or so clones, about 80% of them present only once. The TCR was taken from a human donor with acute or convalescent COVID-19. The donor label of this sample is uncertain. The V and J genes are TRBV10-3 and TRBJ2-7; TRBD1 matches 11 bases. Sequenced material: peripheral blood. Here the CDR3 reads CAISERDRGGSEQYF. CDR3 bases: TGTGCCATCAGTGAGAGGGACAGGGGGGGGAGCGAGCAGTACTTC.